The sequence of this TCR beta chain was determined in a study of T-cell memory formation after mild COVID-19. Germline V lookup: CDR1 LGHNA, CDR2 YSLEER. The CDR3 is made up of 16 amino acids. The ends were cut back, 0 bases at V and 0 bases at J, with 10 bases in the middle. Libraries for TCRalpha and TCRbeta carried sample barcodes and unique molecular identifiers via 5'RACE. TCRdb re-called the 5' RACE reads through MiXCR, storing one row per CDR3 protein. The repertoire holds under 400,000 distinct CDR3 sequences, around 28% seen once, with approximately 13% in the top ten. This TCR was sampled from an adult woman who had mild COVID-19 (a few samples of this study predate the infection). Cell type and time point are not known. The sample consisted of PBMCs or a T cell subset sorted from them (not recorded which). The chain joins TRBV4-3 to TRBJ2-3, with D possibly TRBD2 on 6 matching bases. Here the CDR3 DNA reads TGCGCCAGCAGCCAAGATTTGCGGGGAAGCACAGATACGCAGTATTTT. It encodes CASSQDLRGSTDTQYF.